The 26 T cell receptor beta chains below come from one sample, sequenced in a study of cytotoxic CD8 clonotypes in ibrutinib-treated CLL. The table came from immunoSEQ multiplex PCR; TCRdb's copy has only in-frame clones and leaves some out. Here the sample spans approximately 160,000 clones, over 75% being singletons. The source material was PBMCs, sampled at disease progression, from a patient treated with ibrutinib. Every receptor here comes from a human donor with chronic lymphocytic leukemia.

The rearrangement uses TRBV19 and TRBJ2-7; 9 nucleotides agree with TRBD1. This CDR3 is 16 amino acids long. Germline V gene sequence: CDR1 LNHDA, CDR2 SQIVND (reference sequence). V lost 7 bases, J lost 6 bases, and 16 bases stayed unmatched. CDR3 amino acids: CASTKRWGQGLGEQYF. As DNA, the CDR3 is TGTGCCAGTACCAAGCGGTGGGGACAGGGCCTTGGCGAGCAGTACTTC.

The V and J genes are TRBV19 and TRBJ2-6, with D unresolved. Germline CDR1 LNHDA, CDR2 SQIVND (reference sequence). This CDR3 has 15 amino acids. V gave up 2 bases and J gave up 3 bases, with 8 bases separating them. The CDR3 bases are TGTGCCAGTAGTATATCTCCGGGTGGGGCCAACGTCCTGACTTTC. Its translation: CASSISPGGANVLTF. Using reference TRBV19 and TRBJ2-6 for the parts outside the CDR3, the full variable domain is DGGITQSPKYLFRKEGQNVTLSCEQNLNHDAMYWYRQDPGQGLRLIYYSQIVNDFQKGDIAEGYSVSREKKESFPLTVTSAQKNPTAFYLCASSISPGGANVLTFGAGSRLTVL.

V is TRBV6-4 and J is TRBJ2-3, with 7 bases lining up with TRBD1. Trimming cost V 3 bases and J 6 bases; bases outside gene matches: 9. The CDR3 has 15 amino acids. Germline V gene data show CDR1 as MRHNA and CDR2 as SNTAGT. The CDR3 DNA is TGTGCCAGCAGTGAAGCAACCACAGGGGCGGATACGCAGTATTTT. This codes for CASSEATTGADTQYF.

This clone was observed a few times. CDR3 nucleotides: TGCAGTTCGACAGGGGTCACCGGGGAGCTGTTTTTT. It translates to CSSTGVTGELFF. The chain joins TRBV29-1 to TRBJ2-2; 8 nucleotides line up with TRBD1. This CDR3 comprises 12 residues. In germline, CDR1 is SQVTM, CDR2 ANQGSEA.

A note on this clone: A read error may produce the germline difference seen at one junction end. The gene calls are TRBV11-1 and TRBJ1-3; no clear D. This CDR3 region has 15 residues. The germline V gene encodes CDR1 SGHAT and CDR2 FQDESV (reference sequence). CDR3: CASSLEGSSGNTIYF. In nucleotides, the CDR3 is TGTGCCAGCAGTTTAGAGGGCTCGTCCGGAAACACCATATATTTT.

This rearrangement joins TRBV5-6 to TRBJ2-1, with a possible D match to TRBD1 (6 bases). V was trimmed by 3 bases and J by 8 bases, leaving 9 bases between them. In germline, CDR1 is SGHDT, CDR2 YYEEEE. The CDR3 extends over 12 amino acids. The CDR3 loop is CASSSQGYEQFF. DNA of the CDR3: TGTGCCAGCAGCTCGCAGGGGTATGAGCAGTTCTTC.

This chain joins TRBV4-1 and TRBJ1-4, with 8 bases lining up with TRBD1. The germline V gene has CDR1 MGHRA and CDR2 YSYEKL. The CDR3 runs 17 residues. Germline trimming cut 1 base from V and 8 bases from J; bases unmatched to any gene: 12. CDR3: CASSQAGTGAWVEKLFF. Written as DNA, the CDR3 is TGCGCCAGCAGCCAAGCAGGGACAGGCGCCTGGGTCGAAAAACTGTTTTTT.

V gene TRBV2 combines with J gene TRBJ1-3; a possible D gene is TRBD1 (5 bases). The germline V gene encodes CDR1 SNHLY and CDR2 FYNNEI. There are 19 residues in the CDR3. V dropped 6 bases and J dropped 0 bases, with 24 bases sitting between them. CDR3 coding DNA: TGTGCCAGCAGGGGACCCGGGACGGAGTCGGTTATCTCTGGAAACACCATATATTTT. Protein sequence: CASRGPGTESVISGNTIYF.

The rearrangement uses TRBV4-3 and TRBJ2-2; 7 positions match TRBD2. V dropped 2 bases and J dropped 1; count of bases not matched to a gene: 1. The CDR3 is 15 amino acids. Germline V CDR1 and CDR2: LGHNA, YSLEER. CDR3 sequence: CASSQSSGNTGELFF. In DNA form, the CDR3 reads TGCGCCAGCAGCCAATCTAGCGGGAACACCGGGGAGCTGTTTTTT.

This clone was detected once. This CDR3 reads CASSIPGRWTGELFF. The CDR3 DNA sequence: TGTGCCAGTAGTATCCCCGGGAGATGGACCGGGGAGCTGTTTTTT. This rearrangement joins TRBV19 to TRBJ2-2; D is perhaps TRBD2 (6 bases). CDR1 and CDR2 (germline): LNHDA, SQIVND (reference sequence). Trimming took off 3 bases at V and 5 bases at J, with 13 bases between the two ends. The CDR3 runs 15 residues. The full variable domain, its missing parts supplied by reference TRBV19 and TRBJ2-2, is DGGITQSPKYLFRKEGQNVTLSCEQNLNHDAMYWYRQDPGQGLRLIYYSQIVNDFQKGDIAEGYSVSREKKESFPLTVTSAQKNPTAFYLCASSIPGRWTGELFFGEGSRLTVL.

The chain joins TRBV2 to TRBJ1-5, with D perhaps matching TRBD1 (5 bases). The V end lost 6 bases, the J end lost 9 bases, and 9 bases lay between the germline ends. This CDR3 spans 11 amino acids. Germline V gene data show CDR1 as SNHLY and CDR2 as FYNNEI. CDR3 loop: CASRGGGPQHF. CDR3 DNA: TGTGCCAGCAGGGGGGGTGGGCCCCAGCATTTT. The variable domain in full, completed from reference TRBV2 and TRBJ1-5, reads EPEVTQTPSHQVTQMGQEVILRCVPISNHLYFYWYRQILGQKVEFLVSFYNNEISEKSEIFDDQFSVERPDGSNFTLKIRSTKLEDSAMYFCASRGGGPQHFGDGTRLSIL.

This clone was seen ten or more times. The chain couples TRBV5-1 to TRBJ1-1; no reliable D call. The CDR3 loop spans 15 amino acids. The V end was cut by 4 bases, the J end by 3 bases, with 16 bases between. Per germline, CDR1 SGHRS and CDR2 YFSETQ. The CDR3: CASSLDGQTHTEAFF. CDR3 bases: TGCGCCAGCAGCCTTGATGGGCAGACCCACACTGAAGCTTTCTTT. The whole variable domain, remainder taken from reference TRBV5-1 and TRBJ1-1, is KAGVTQTPRYLIKTRGQQVTLSCSPISGHRSVSWYQQTPGQGLQFLFEYFSETQRNKGNFPGRFSGRQFSNSRSEMNVSTLELGDSALYLCASSLDGQTHTEAFFGQGTRLTVV.

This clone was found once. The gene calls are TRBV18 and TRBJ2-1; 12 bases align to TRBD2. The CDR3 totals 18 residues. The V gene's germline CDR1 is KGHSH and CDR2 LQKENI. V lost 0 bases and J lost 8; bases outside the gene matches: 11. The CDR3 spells CASSPPIERTSGTYEQFF. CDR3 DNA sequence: TGTGCCAGCTCACCACCAATTGAGAGGACTAGCGGGACCTATGAGCAGTTCTTC.

For the CDR3, the DNA is TGTGCCAGCAGCCCCAACCCCACAGACTACGAGCAGTACTTC. This sequence encodes CASSPNPTDYEQYF. The chain employs TRBV7-3 and TRBJ2-7; the D is unclear. V lost 5 bases and J 3 bases, leaving 14 bases between the germline ends. Per germline, CDR1 SGHTA and CDR2 FQGTGA. This CDR3 has 14 amino acids.

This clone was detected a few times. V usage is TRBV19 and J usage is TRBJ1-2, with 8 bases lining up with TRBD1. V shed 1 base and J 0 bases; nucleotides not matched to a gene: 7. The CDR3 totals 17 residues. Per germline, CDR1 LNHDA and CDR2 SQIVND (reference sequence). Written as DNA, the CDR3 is TGTGCCAGTAGTATAGTCCGGACAGGGTTAGCTAACTATGGCTACACCTTC. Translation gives CASSIVRTGLANYGYTF.

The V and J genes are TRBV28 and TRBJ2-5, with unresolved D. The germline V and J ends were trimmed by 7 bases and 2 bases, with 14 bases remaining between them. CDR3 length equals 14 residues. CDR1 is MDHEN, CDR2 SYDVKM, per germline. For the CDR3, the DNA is TGTGCCAGCACTGTTGAAGACGCGCAAGAGACCCAGTACTTC. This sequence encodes CASTVEDAQETQYF.

The CDR3 reads CASSPATGASNQPQHF. The DNA of the CDR3 is TGTGCCAGCTCACCTGCGACAGGGGCGAGCAATCAGCCCCAGCATTTT. The chain uses TRBV18 and TRBJ1-5; TRBD1 matches at 8 bases. Trimming removed 3 bases from V and 1 base from J; junction bases left unmatched: 5. The CDR3 is made up of 16 amino acids. CDR1 is KGHSH, CDR2 LQKENI, per germline.

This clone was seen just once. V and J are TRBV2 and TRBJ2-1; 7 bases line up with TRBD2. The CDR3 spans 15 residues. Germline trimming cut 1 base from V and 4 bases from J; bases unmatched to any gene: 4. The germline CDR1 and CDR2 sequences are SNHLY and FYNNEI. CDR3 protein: CASSEESGDYNEQFF. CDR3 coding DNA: TGTGCCAGCAGTGAAGAGAGCGGGGATTACAATGAGCAGTTCTTC.

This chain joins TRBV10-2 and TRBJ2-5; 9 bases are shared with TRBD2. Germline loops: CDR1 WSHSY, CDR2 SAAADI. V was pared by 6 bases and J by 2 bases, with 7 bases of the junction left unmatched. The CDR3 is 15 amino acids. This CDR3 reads CASSPAGGVQETQYF. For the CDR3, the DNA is TGCGCCAGCAGCCCCGCGGGGGGGGTTCAAGAGACCCAGTACTTC.

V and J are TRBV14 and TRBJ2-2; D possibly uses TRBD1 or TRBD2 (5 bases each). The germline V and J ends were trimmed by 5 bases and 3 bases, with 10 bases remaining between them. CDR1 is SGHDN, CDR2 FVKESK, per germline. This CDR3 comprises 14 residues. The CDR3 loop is CASSAGTYTGELFF. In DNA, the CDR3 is TGTGCCAGCAGCGCTGGGACCTACACCGGGGAGCTGTTTTTT.

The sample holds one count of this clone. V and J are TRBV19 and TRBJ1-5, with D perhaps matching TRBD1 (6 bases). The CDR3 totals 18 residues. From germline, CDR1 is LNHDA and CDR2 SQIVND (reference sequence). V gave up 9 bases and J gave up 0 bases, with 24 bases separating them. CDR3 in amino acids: CARLKGGTLDLSNQPQHF. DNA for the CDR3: TGTGCCAGGCTTAAGGGGGGGACATTGGACCTTAGCAATCAGCCCCAGCATTTT. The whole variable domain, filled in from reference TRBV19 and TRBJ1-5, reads DGGITQSPKYLFRKEGQNVTLSCEQNLNHDAMYWYRQDPGQGLRLIYYSQIVNDFQKGDIAEGYSVSREKKESFPLTVTSAQKNPTAFYLCARLKGGTLDLSNQPQHFGDGTRLSIL.

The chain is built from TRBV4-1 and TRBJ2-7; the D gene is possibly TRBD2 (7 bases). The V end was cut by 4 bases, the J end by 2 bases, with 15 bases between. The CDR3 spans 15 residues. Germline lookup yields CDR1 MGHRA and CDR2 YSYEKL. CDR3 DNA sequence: TGCGCCAGCAGCCTGATAGGGGGGGAAACCTACGAGCAGTACTTC. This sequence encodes CASSLIGGETYEQYF.

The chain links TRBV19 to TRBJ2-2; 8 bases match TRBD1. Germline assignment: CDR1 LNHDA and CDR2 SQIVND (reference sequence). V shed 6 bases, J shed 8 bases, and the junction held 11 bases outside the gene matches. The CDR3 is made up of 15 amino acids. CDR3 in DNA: TGTGCCAGTAGACTTGGACAGGGCTCGTATGGGGAGCTGTTTTTT. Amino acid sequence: CASRLGQGSYGELFF.

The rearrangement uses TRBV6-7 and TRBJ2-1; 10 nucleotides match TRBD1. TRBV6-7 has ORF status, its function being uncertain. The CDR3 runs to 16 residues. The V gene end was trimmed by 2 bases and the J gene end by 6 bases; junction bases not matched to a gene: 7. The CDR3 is CASSYTRQGAPNEQFF. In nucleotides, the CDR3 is TGTGCCAGCAGTTACACTCGACAGGGGGCGCCCAATGAGCAGTTCTTC.

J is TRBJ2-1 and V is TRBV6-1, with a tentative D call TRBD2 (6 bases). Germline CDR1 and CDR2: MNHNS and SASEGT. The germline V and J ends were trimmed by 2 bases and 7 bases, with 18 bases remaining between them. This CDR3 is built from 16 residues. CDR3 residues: CASSERGGKSPNEQFF. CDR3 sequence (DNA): TGTGCCAGCAGTGAAAGGGGCGGGAAAAGCCCAAATGAGCAGTTCTTC.

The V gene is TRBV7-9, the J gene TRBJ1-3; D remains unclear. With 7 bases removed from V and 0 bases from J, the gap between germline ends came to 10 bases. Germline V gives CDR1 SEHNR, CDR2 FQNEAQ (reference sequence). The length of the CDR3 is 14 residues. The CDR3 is CASTLRVSGNTIYF. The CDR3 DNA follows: TGTGCCAGCACCCTTCGCGTCTCTGGAAACACCATATATTTT.